The text below deals with one T cell receptor (beta chain). The sample originates from a study of blood T cell repertoires in COVID-19. Study information: The United States, Italy and Spain were the sources of the acute and convalescent COVID-19 samples. T cells, B-cell-depleted T cells, or PBMCs provided the cDNA or gDNA that served as material.

Per the original data handling: Amplification of reference gene primers was used by the study to estimate nucleated cell counts. The method was immunoSEQ multiplex PCR; TCRdb's version includes in-frame clones alone and lacks a portion of them. V and J calls and clone size follow that table, whereas D and trimming were derived from the DNA. The sample has tens of thousands of clones, about 77% seen once. The ends lost 6 bases at V and 2 bases at J; junction bases unmatched: 10. CDR1 is MNHEY, CDR2 SVGAGI, per germline. This CDR3 has 15 residues. Sequencing used peripheral blood. This rearrangement joins TRBV6-5 to TRBJ2-7; 7 bases map to TRBD2. This receptor was identified in a human donor in a cohort sampled during active COVID-19. The CDR3 DNA reads TGTGCCAGCAGCTTGAAATGGGAGGGCACCTACGAGCAGTACTTC. Protein product: CASSLKWEGTYEQYF.